The sample holds many counts of the clone carrying this TCR beta chain. No antigen is known for it. To make TCR beta libraries, researchers used iRepertoire HTBI primers and Arm-PCR of CDR3 regions. Per the authors' pipeline: The samples included roughly 61 TRBV and 14 TRBJ segments. One entry per CDR3 protein results from TCRdb running MiXCR on the multiplex PCR reads. TCRdb's processing, not the authors', yielded these V and J calls. The sample lists about 660,000 distinct CDR3 sequences, 25% to 30% occurring once. The CDR3 sequence is 13 residues long. The V gene lost 8 bases and the J gene lost 4 bases, with 14 bases spanning the gap. Time point here: persistent/refractory GD, antithyroid drugs over 5 years with positive TRAb. PBMCs were the source of the RNA used for TCR sequencing. This sample was taken from a study of regulatory T cells in long-lasting Graves disease. General study points: Compared with new cases, persistent Graves' patients showed reduced TCR diversity. Possibly, accuracy suffered from the small sample size.

The rearrangement uses TRBV12-3 or TRBV12-4 and TRBJ1-2, with D possibly matching TRBD1 (5 bases). The sequence came from a female donor with Graves disease. Material: peripheral blood mononuclear cells (PBMCs), obtained when the disease was refractory, from a patient treated with antithyroid drugs. CDR3 sequence: CASGARRLYGYTF. CDR3 coding DNA: TGTGCCAGCGGGGCACGACGCCTCTATGGCTACACCTTC.